Presented here are 31 T cell receptor beta chains from one specimen sequenced in a study of shared clonotypes between healthy human individuals. Sequenced by immunoSEQ multiplex PCR; TCRdb stores in-frame clones only, minus some. The sample has around 2,000,000 clones, about 93% seen once. Naive CD8 cells lacked CD45RO, underwent positive selection for CCR7 and left out terminally differentiated effector memory CD45RA+ cells. The sequencing sample was made of naive CD8+ T cells from PBMCs. These receptors originate from a man aged 18 to 30 in good health. Some clones in this sample may be carry-over from other donors' samples.

The chain has TRBV19 and TRBJ1-3; unclear D gene. V lost 2 bases to trimming and J lost 4 bases, with 6 bases between them. The CDR3 is made up of 13 amino acids. Per germline, CDR1 LNHDA and CDR2 SQIVND (reference sequence). The CDR3 region is CASSIRSGNTIYF. The CDR3 nucleotides are TGTGCCAGTAGTATAAGGAGCGGAAACACCATATATTTT.

This clone has just one count. Other nucleotide sequences from this sample produce the same CDR3. The V call is TRBV9, the J call TRBJ2-7; 9 bases fit TRBD2. Germline CDR1 reads SGDLS; CDR2 reads YYNGEE. The CDR3 is 15 amino acids. With V trimmed by 4 bases and J by 1 base, 6 bases remained unmatched. As DNA, the CDR3 is TGTGCCAGCAGCCCCCGGACTAGCGCGTCCTACGAGCAGTACTTC. It encodes CASSPRTSASYEQYF.

The rearrangement joins TRBV4-2 to TRBJ1-1; D is undetermined. There are 15 residues in the CDR3. V shed 1 base and J shed 1 base, with 10 bases lying between them. Per the germline V gene, CDR1 is LGHNA and CDR2 is YNFKEQ. CDR3 DNA sequence: TGTGCCAGCAGCCAAGTGGGGTATACGAACACTGAAGCTTTCTTT. Residues: CASSQVGYTNTEAFF.

The chain combines TRBV4-1 with TRBJ2-7; unclear D gene. This CDR3 has 18 residues. Trimming pared 4 bases from V and 3 bases from J, leaving 25 bases between. Germline loops: CDR1 MGHRA, CDR2 YSYEKL. The CDR3 nucleotides read TGCGCCAGCAGCCCTTTCCTATTGCAACTGGGGAAAGGCTACGAGCAGTACTTC. Its protein is CASSPFLLQLGKGYEQYF.

The V and J genes are TRBV13 and TRBJ2-2; 8 nucleotides match TRBD2. CDR1 and CDR2 (germline): PRHDT, FYEKMQ (reference sequence). The CDR3 has 16 residues. V shed 4 bases, J shed 2 bases, and the junction held 6 bases outside the gene matches. The CDR3 sequence: CASSYFSGANTGELFF. The CDR3 coding sequence is TGTGCCAGCAGCTACTTTAGCGGGGCAAACACCGGGGAGCTGTTTTTT.

This chain connects TRBV7-9 to TRBJ2-2; 10 bases fit TRBD2. Germline values: CDR1 SEHNR, CDR2 FQNEAQ (reference sequence). The CDR3 totals 17 residues. V was pared by 5 bases and J by 2 bases, with 8 bases of the junction left unmatched. CDR3 region: CASSSFGTSENTGELFF. The CDR3 DNA is TGTGCCAGCAGCAGCTTCGGGACTAGCGAAAACACCGGGGAGCTGTTTTTT.

The CDR3 protein is CASSPLPGPNTGELFF. In nucleotides, the CDR3 is TGTGCCAGCAGCCCACTACCGGGACCCAACACCGGGGAGCTGTTTTTT. The chain links TRBV7-9 to TRBJ2-2, with D possibly being TRBD1 or TRBD2 (5 bases each). The germline V and J ends were trimmed by 5 bases and 2 bases, with 15 bases remaining between them. This CDR3 has 16 residues. Germline lookup yields CDR1 SEHNR and CDR2 FQNEAQ (reference sequence).

Details on this clone: The same CDR3 arises from other DNA sequences in this sample as well. This chain joins TRBV28 and TRBJ2-7; 9 positions match TRBD1. Germline V gene lookup returns CDR1 MDHEN and CDR2 SYDVKM. V gave up 5 bases and J gave up 4 bases; unmatched junction bases: 6. CDR3 size: 14 residues. CDR3 residues: CASSPPGTGYEQYF. CDR3 nucleotide sequence: TGTGCCAGCAGTCCTCCCGGGACAGGGTACGAGCAGTACTTC.

The rearrangement links TRBV20-1 to TRBJ2-1; no clear D gene. This CDR3 has 11 residues. Trimming stripped 3 bases from V and 5 bases from J, with 5 bases between. Germline CDR1 reads DFQATT; CDR2 reads SNEGSKA (reference sequence). The CDR3 loop reads CSASSDNEQFF. The CDR3 nucleotides are TGCAGTGCTAGTTCGGACAATGAGCAGTTCTTC.

The rearrangement joins TRBV6-1 to TRBJ1-4; 10 positions match TRBD1. The V segment lost 4 bases and the J segment 7 bases; nucleotides outside the gene matches: 6. Looked up from germline, CDR1 is MNHNS and CDR2 is SASEGT. The CDR3 has 15 amino acids. For the CDR3, the DNA is TGTGCCAGCAGTGGCGGGACAGGGGCGGGTGAAAAACTGTTTTTT. Its translation is CASSGGTGAGEKLFF.

The chain has TRBV9 and TRBJ1-4; D remains unclear. The CDR3 contains 15 residues. With 4 bases removed from V and 0 bases from J, the gap between germline ends came to 10 bases. CDR1 is SGDLS, CDR2 YYNGEE, per germline. In nucleotides, the CDR3 is TGTGCCAGCAGCCCCCAGTCCGCAACTAATGAAAAACTGTTTTTT. Its translation is CASSPQSATNEKLFF.

This chain links TRBV28 with TRBJ2-3; no clear D. Trimming took off 4 bases at V and 6 bases at J, with 2 bases between the two ends. Germline V gives CDR1 MDHEN, CDR2 SYDVKM. The CDR3 totals 10 residues. CDR3 coding DNA: TGTGCCAGCAGTTACGATACGCAGTATTTT. Translating gives CASSYDTQYF.

The V gene is TRBV4-1, the J gene TRBJ2-1, with D unresolved. This CDR3 is 14 amino acids long. Trimming pared 2 bases from V and 4 bases from J, leaving 9 bases between. Germline lookup yields CDR1 MGHRA and CDR2 YSYEKL. The DNA of the CDR3 is TGCGCCAGCAGCCAATCGCGGATATACAATGAGCAGTTCTTC. As protein: CASSQSRIYNEQFF.

The V and J genes are TRBV7-2 and TRBJ2-5, with 8 bases matching TRBD2. This CDR3 contains 16 residues. V gave up 4 bases and J gave up 4 bases; unmatched junction bases: 11. In germline, CDR1 is SGHTA, CDR2 FQGNSA. Here the CDR3 reads CASSSQRIAGSETQYF. In DNA, the CDR3 is TGTGCCAGCAGCTCCCAACGCATAGCGGGATCAGAGACCCAGTACTTC.

V is TRBV7-2 and J is TRBJ2-1; possible D gene TRBD2, 6 bases. V dropped 1 base and J dropped 3 bases, with 10 bases sitting between them. The CDR3 sequence is 15 residues long. The germline V gene has CDR1 SGHTA and CDR2 FQGNSA. The CDR3 nucleotides are TGTGCCAGCAGCTTAGGGTTAGCGGACTACAATGAGCAGTTCTTC. Amino acids: CASSLGLADYNEQFF. Supplemented by reference TRBV7-2 and TRBJ2-1, the full variable domain reads GAGVSQSPSNKVTEKGKDVELRCDPISGHTALYWYRQSLGQGLEFLIYFQGNSAPDKSGLPSDRFSAERTGGSVSTLTIQRTQQEDSAVYLCASSLGLADYNEQFFGPGTRLTVL.

The CDR3 DNA reads TGTGCCAGCCCTAGGGCGGACTACGAGCAGTACTTC. It encodes CASPRADYEQYF. V and J are TRBV28 and TRBJ2-7; D remains ambiguous. In germline, CDR1 is MDHEN, CDR2 SYDVKM. This CDR3 contains 12 residues. The V and J ends lost 8 bases and 3 bases respectively, with 11 bases between them.

The gene calls are TRBV29-1 and TRBJ2-4; either TRBD1 or TRBD2 may supply D (5 bases each). Germline lookup yields CDR1 SQVTM and CDR2 ANQGSEA. The length of the CDR3 is 12 residues. V shed 7 bases and J shed 6 bases, with 13 bases lying between them. The CDR3 loop is CSATGTLNIQYF. CDR3 bases: TGCAGCGCGACCGGGACCTTAAACATTCAGTACTTC.

The chain is built from TRBV10-3 and TRBJ2-2; D is unclear. Trimming removed 2 bases at V and 3 bases at J, with 13 bases between. The CDR3 is made up of 16 amino acids. Germline V gene data show CDR1 as ENHRY and CDR2 as SYGVKD. This CDR3 reads CAISEGEVRDTGELFF. The DNA for the CDR3 is TGTGCCATCAGTGAGGGAGAGGTTCGGGACACCGGGGAGCTGTTTTTT.

In this sample, this clone turned up once. V and J are TRBV29-1 and TRBJ1-1; tentatively, D is TRBD1 (5 bases). CDR3 length equals 12 residues. The germline V gene encodes CDR1 SQVTM and CDR2 ANQGSEA. Trimming left V 6 bases short and J 4 bases short, with 12 bases between. The CDR3 sequence is CSVGGGSTEAFF. The CDR3 nucleotides read TGCAGCGTCGGGGGGGGAAGCACTGAAGCTTTCTTT.

This rearrangement joins TRBV29-1 to TRBJ1-2; no definite D call. Germline values: CDR1 SQVTM, CDR2 ANQGSEA. Between the trimmed V and J ends, which lost 1 base and 2 bases, there was a span of 8 bases. The CDR3 length is 13 residues. Here the CDR3 reads CSVEAPSNYGYTF. The CDR3 DNA reads as TGCAGCGTTGAAGCCCCCTCCAACTATGGCTACACCTTC.

This rearrangement joins TRBV28 to TRBJ2-2; tentatively, D is TRBD2 (5 bases). There are 14 residues in the CDR3. V lost 3 bases and J 4 bases, leaving 9 bases between the germline ends. Germline V lookup: CDR1 MDHEN, CDR2 SYDVKM. The CDR3: CASSLPGFTGELFF. The CDR3 DNA is TGTGCCAGCAGTTTGCCGGGATTCACCGGGGAGCTGTTTTTT. Full variable domain (outside the CDR3, taken from reference TRBV28 and TRBJ2-2): DVKVTQSSRYLVKRTGEKVFLECVQDMDHENMFWYRQDPGLGLRLIYFSYDVKMKEKGDIPEGYSVSREKKERFSLILESASTNQTSMYLCASSLPGFTGELFFGEGSRLTVL.

This chain uses TRBV4-3 with TRBJ2-5, with D possibly being TRBD1 (6 bases). Germline V gene data show CDR1 as LGHNA and CDR2 as YSLEER. The germline V and J ends were trimmed by 2 bases and 5 bases, with 15 bases remaining between them. The CDR3 has 15 amino acids. CDR3 sequence (DNA): TGCGCCAGCAGCCAATGGGACATTTCGTCGGAGACCCAGTACTTC. This sequence encodes CASSQWDISSETQYF.

The sample holds one count of this clone. The rearrangement links TRBV27 to TRBJ2-2; TRBD1 matches 9 bases. The CDR3 covers 15 residues. Per germline, CDR1 MNHEY and CDR2 SMNVEV (reference sequence). Trimming removed 7 bases from V and 10 bases from J; junction bases left unmatched: 13. CDR3 region: CASTGAGTGMEELFF. The CDR3 region has the DNA TGTGCCAGCACCGGGGCCGGGACAGGGATGGAGGAGCTGTTTTTT.

This clone was counted a single time. This chain uses TRBV13 with TRBJ1-1, with D maybe TRBD1 (6 bases). V lost 5 bases to trimming and J lost 4 bases, with 14 bases between them. CDR1 is PRHDT and CDR2 is FYEKMQ in the germline V gene (reference sequence). The CDR3 loop spans 14 amino acids. The DNA for the CDR3 is TGTGCCAGCAGCACAAGGGGAGGGGGCACTGAAGCTTTCTTT. Translation gives CASSTRGGGTEAFF.

The CDR3 sequence: CASSLAGSAEKLFF. In DNA, the CDR3 is TGTGCCAGCAGCTTAGCCGGGAGCGCTGAAAAACTGTTTTTT. The chain joins TRBV7-2 to TRBJ1-4; D gene uncertain. The CDR3 consists of 14 residues. Germline lookup yields CDR1 SGHTA and CDR2 FQGNSA. Trimming removed 0 bases at V and 7 bases at J, with 9 bases between.

V and J are TRBV5-1 and TRBJ2-1; D uncertain. Trimming left V 0 bases short and J 6 bases short, with 13 bases between. CDR3 length equals 15 residues. CDR1 is SGHRS and CDR2 is YFSETQ in the germline V gene. The CDR3 DNA is TGCGCCAGCAGCTTGGATCTGTTCCCCCCCAATGAGCAGTTCTTC. Translating gives CASSLDLFPPNEQFF. Full variable domain (remainder filled in from reference TRBV5-1 and TRBJ2-1): KAGVTQTPRYLIKTRGQQVTLSCSPISGHRSVSWYQQTPGQGLQFLFEYFSETQRNKGNFPGRFSGRQFSNSRSEMNVSTLELGDSALYLCASSLDLFPPNEQFFGPGTRLTVL.

The chain couples TRBV7-9 to TRBJ2-7; 7 bases match TRBD2. The CDR3 totals 16 residues. J lost 4 bases, V lost 5 bases, and 14 bases had no gene match. CDR1 SEHNR and CDR2 FQNEAQ come from the germline V gene (reference sequence). CDR3 residues: CASSPSSGGSSYEQYF. DNA of the CDR3: TGTGCCAGCAGCCCTAGCAGTGGCGGGAGTAGTTACGAGCAGTACTTC.

J is TRBJ2-7 and V is TRBV4-2; D is perhaps TRBD2 (6 bases). The V gene's germline CDR1 is LGHNA and CDR2 YNFKEQ. The CDR3 covers 15 residues. V was cut by 0 bases and J by 2 bases, with 11 bases left in between. CDR3 in amino acids: CASSQDKAGPYEQYF. CDR3 sequence (DNA): TGTGCCAGCAGCCAAGATAAGGCGGGGCCCTACGAGCAGTACTTC.

The CDR3 spells CASSLGTRGEQYF. In DNA, the CDR3 is TGTGCCAGCAGCTTGGGGACTAGGGGCGAGCAGTACTTC. The V and J genes are TRBV5-6 and TRBJ2-7, with TRBD2 matching over 7 bases. Germline V gene sequence: CDR1 SGHDT, CDR2 YYEEEE. The CDR3 spans 13 residues. Trimming removed 0 bases from V and 6 bases from J; junction bases left unmatched: 3.

The chain uses TRBV2 and TRBJ2-4; TRBD1 agrees at 8 bases. Germline V gene sequence: CDR1 SNHLY, CDR2 FYNNEI. This CDR3 is built from 16 residues. V shed 3 bases and J 1 base; nucleotides not matched to a gene: 5. CDR3 in DNA: TGTGCCAGCAGTGACCCGGACAGGGATGCCAAAAACATTCAGTACTTC. Its protein product is CASSDPDRDAKNIQYF.

J is TRBJ2-1 and V is TRBV7-9; the D gene is possibly TRBD2 (6 bases). This CDR3 is built from 16 residues. Per germline, CDR1 SEHNR and CDR2 FQNEAQ (reference sequence). Trimming cost V 5 bases and J 12 bases, with 26 bases left between them. CDR3 region: CASSLAGGGEMKGQFF. Here the CDR3 DNA reads TGTGCCAGCAGCCTCGCCGGCGGCGGGGAAATGAAAGGGCAGTTCTTC.